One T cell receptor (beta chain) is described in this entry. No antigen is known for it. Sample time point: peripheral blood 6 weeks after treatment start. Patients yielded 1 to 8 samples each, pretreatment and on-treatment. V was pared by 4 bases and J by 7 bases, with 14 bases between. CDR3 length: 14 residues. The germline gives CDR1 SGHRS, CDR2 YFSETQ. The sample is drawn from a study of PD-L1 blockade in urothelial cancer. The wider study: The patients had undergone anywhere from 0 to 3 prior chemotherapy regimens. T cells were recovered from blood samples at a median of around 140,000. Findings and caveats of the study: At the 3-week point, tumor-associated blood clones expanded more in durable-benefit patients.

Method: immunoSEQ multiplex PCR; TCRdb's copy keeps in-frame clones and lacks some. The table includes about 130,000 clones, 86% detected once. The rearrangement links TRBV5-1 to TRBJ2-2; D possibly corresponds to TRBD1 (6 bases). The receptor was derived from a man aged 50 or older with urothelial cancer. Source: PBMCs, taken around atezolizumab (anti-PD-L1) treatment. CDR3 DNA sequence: TGCGCCAGCAGCGCTGGGACACCAGGCGGGGAGCTGTTTTTT. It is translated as CASSAGTPGGELFF.